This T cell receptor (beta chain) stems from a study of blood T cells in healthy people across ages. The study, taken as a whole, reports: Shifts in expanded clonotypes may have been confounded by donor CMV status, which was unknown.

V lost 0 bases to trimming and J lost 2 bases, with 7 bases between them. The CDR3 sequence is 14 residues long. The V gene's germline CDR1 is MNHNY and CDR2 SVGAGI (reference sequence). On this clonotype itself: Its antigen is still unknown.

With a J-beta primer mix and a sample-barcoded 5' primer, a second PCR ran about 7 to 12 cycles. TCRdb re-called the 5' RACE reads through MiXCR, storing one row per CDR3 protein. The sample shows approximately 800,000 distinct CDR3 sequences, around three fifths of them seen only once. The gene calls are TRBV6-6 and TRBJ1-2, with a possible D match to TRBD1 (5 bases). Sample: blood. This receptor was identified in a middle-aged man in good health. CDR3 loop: CASSYSAGNYGYTF. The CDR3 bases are TGTGCCAGCAGTTACTCCGCAGGGAACTATGGCTACACCTTC.